Listed here is a single TCR beta chain. These data come from a study of T-cell reconstitution after alpha-beta-depleted transplantation in children. The length of the CDR3 is 14 residues. Trimming cost V 4 bases and J 6 bases; bases outside gene matches: 3. The library targeted TCRbeta and was prepared with unique molecular identifiers. TCRdb re-called the PCR reads with MiXCR, one entry per CDR3 protein. The sample yields approximately 340,000 distinct CDR3 sequences, under 13% seen once. This material consisted of PBMCs from the stem cell graft donor, taken from the stem cell graft. The TCR originated in a human donor who donated a stem cell graft to a child with acute lymphoblastic leukemia. The gene calls are TRBV12-3 or TRBV12-4 and TRBJ1-5; TRBD1 matches at 10 bases. CDR3 nucleotide sequence: TGTGCCAGCAGTTCCGGGACAGGGGCTCAGCCCCAGCATTTT. This codes for CASSSGTGAQPQHF.